The 22 T cell receptor beta chains in this list originate from one sample, sequenced in a study of shared clonotypes between healthy human individuals. The method was immunoSEQ multiplex PCR; TCRdb's version includes in-frame clones alone and lacks a portion of them. The table has about 690,000 clones, 90% seen once; the top ten hold 34%. The sample consisted of memory CD8+ T cells from PBMCs. As for subset: CD45RO+ cells pooled with CCR7-negative TemRA cells. The source is a man aged 18 to 30 in good health. Some clones in this sample may be carry-over from other donors' samples.

This chain joins TRBV29-1 and TRBJ2-7; TRBD1 might be the D (6 bases). CDR1 is SQVTM and CDR2 is ANQGSEA in the germline V gene. The CDR3 loop spans 12 amino acids. Deletions cut 4 bases from V and 5 bases from J, with 12 bases between. The CDR3 sequence is CSVVSRDNEQYF. In DNA, the CDR3 is TGCAGCGTTGTCTCCAGGGACAACGAGCAGTACTTC.

J is TRBJ2-3 and V is TRBV20-1; D gene uncertain. In germline, CDR1 is DFQATT, CDR2 SNEGSKA (reference sequence). This CDR3 contains 10 residues. Trimming removed 3 bases at V and 4 bases at J, with 2 bases between. The CDR3 region is CSASADTQYF. CDR3 in DNA: TGCAGTGCTAGTGCAGATACGCAGTATTTT.

Only one count was recorded for this clone. The chain is built from TRBV5-1 and TRBJ2-1, with TRBD1 as a possible D gene (5 bases). The V and J ends lost 3 bases and 1 base respectively, with 17 bases between them. This CDR3 comprises 17 residues. Germline lookup yields CDR1 SGHRS and CDR2 YFSETQ. This chain's CDR3 is CASSSWGVGVSYNEQFF. The CDR3 bases are TGCGCCAGCAGCTCATGGGGCGTAGGGGTTTCCTACAATGAGCAGTTCTTC.

This clone is a singleton in its sample. The chain is built from TRBV7-2 and TRBJ2-1; possibly TRBD2 for D (5 bases). This CDR3 comprises 15 residues. The V and J ends lost 1 base and 3 bases respectively, with 10 bases between them. The germline CDR1 and CDR2 sequences are SGHTA and FQGNSA. The CDR3 nucleotides are TGTGCCAGCAGCTTAGGGGAGTTCGACTACAATGAGCAGTTCTTC. This encodes CASSLGEFDYNEQFF.

This chain's CDR3 is CASSPSGRYNEQFF. CDR3 sequence (DNA): TGTGCCAGCTCACCCAGCGGGAGGTACAATGAGCAGTTCTTC. The chain employs TRBV18 and TRBJ2-1, with 9 bases that match TRBD2. Germline-derived CDR1 and CDR2 are KGHSH and LQKENI. The CDR3 runs to 14 residues. The J segment lost 4 bases and the V segment lost 3 bases, leaving 1 base of the junction unmatched. The full variable domain, with the rest looked up from reference TRBV18 and TRBJ2-1, is NAGVMQNPRHLVRRRGQEARLRCSPMKGHSHVYWYRQLPEEGLKFMVYLQKENIIDESGMPKERFSAEFPKEGPSILRIQQVVRGDSAAYFCASSPSGRYNEQFFGPGTRLTVL.

The chain uses TRBV27 and TRBJ2-1, with 13 bases that match TRBD2. The CDR3 is made up of 15 amino acids. Trimming removed 6 bases from V and 8 bases from J; junction bases left unmatched: 7. Germline V gene lookup returns CDR1 MNHEY and CDR2 SMNVEV (reference sequence). The CDR3 region is CASSGRTSGSDEQFF. CDR3 bases: TGTGCCAGCAGCGGCAGGACTAGCGGGAGCGATGAGCAGTTCTTC.

J is TRBJ2-5 and V is TRBV27, with D possibly TRBD2 on 5 matching bases. The CDR3 runs to 15 residues. Germline lookup yields CDR1 MNHEY and CDR2 SMNVEV (reference sequence). V was shortened by 3 bases and J by 0 bases, with 11 bases between the two germline ends. This chain's CDR3 is CASSFEGKYQETQYF. CDR3 in DNA: TGTGCCAGCAGTTTTGAGGGCAAGTACCAAGAGACCCAGTACTTC.

The genes are TRBV27 and TRBJ2-7; the D is unclear. Trimming shortened V by 5 bases and J by 3 bases, and 11 bases separated the two germline ends. This CDR3 is built from 13 residues. The germline CDR1 and CDR2 sequences are MNHEY and SMNVEV (reference sequence). CDR3 in DNA: TGTGCCAGCAGTCCTCCCCCATTCTACGAGCAGTACTTC. Encoded protein: CASSPPPFYEQYF.

The rearrangement links TRBV7-9 to TRBJ2-5; 9 bases map to TRBD1. V dropped 0 bases and J dropped 1; count of bases not matched to a gene: 3. Germline CDR1 is SEHNR and CDR2 is FQNEAQ (reference sequence). The CDR3 loop spans 16 amino acids. As DNA, the CDR3 is TGTGCCAGCAGCTTAGCGGACAGGGGTCCCCAAGAGACCCAGTACTTC. This gives the protein CASSLADRGPQETQYF. Filled out from reference TRBV7-9 and TRBJ2-5, the complete variable domain reads DTGVSQNPRHKITKRGQNVTFRCDPISEHNRLYWYRQTLGQGPEFLTYFQNEAQLEKSRLLSDRFSAERPKGSFSTLEIQRTEQGDSAMYLCASSLADRGPQETQYFGPGTRLLVL.

There are a few counts of this clone. V usage is TRBV29-1 and J usage is TRBJ1-1; D is unclear. The length of the CDR3 is 12 residues. V lost 1 base and J 4 bases, leaving 7 bases between the germline ends. Germline V lookup: CDR1 SQVTM, CDR2 ANQGSEA. The CDR3 DNA is TGCAGCGTTGAAGTTTTCGGCACTGAAGCTTTCTTT. Amino acid sequence: CSVEVFGTEAFF. The full variable domain, rest sourced from reference TRBV29-1 and TRBJ1-1, is SAVISQKPSRDICQRGTSLTIQCQVDSQVTMMFWYRQQPGQSLTLIATANQGSEATYESGFVIDKFPISRPNLTFSTLTVSNMSPEDSSIYLCSVEVFGTEAFFGQGTRLTVV.

This clone came up once. This sequence joins TRBV28 and TRBJ1-5, with D perhaps TRBD1 (6 bases). The CDR3 runs to 16 residues. V was trimmed by 2 bases and J by 5 bases, leaving 16 bases between them. Germline CDR1 reads MDHEN; CDR2 reads SYDVKM. CDR3 bases: TGTGCCAGCAGTTTAAGGGGGGCAGGGTGGGATCAGCCCCAGCATTTT. Encoded protein: CASSLRGAGWDQPQHF.

V is TRBV9 and J is TRBJ2-1; 11 bases match TRBD1. The CDR3 runs to 18 residues. Germline loops: CDR1 SGDLS, CDR2 YYNGEE. V shed 4 bases and J 1 base; nucleotides not matched to a gene: 10. The CDR3 here is CASSHSQRDRGSYNEQFF. CDR3 sequence (DNA): TGTGCCAGCAGCCATTCTCAAAGGGACAGGGGGTCCTACAATGAGCAGTTCTTC.

This clone showed up just once. The chain combines TRBV27 with TRBJ2-7, with unresolved D. The germline V gene has CDR1 MNHEY and CDR2 SMNVEV (reference sequence). This CDR3 has 13 amino acids. Trimming took 8 bases from V and 1 from J, leaving 12 bases between them. The CDR3 loop is CASSHGRSYEQYF. The CDR3 DNA follows: TGTGCCAGCTCACATGGCCGATCCTACGAGCAGTACTTC.

The rearrangement joins TRBV19 to TRBJ2-7; D gene uncertain. Per the germline V gene, CDR1 is LNHDA and CDR2 is SQIVND (reference sequence). The CDR3 is 13 amino acids. V lost 6 bases, J lost 0 bases, and 9 bases lay in between. CDR3 in DNA: TGTGCCAGTAGGTCCAGGAGCTCCTACGAGCAGTACTTC. Translated, it gives CASRSRSSYEQYF.

V and J are TRBV27 and TRBJ2-1; D tentatively fits TRBD1 or TRBD2 (6 bases each). V was trimmed by 8 bases and J by 1 base, leaving 12 bases between them. CDR1 is MNHEY, CDR2 SMNVEV, per germline (reference sequence). The CDR3 is made up of 14 amino acids. CDR3 residues: CASARGGSYNEQFF. CDR3 DNA: TGTGCCAGCGCCAGAGGGGGGTCCTACAATGAGCAGTTCTTC.

This chain joins TRBV6-1 and TRBJ2-5, with D possibly TRBD1 on 6 matching bases. The V gene's germline CDR1 is MNHNS and CDR2 SASEGT. Trimming pared 1 base from V and 2 bases from J, leaving 8 bases between. The CDR3 spans 14 residues. CDR3 amino acids: CASSEVDRQETQYF. The CDR3 DNA reads TGTGCCAGCAGTGAAGTTGACAGGCAAGAGACCCAGTACTTC.

V is TRBV2 and J is TRBJ2-7; TRBD2 matches at 7 bases. The germline V gene encodes CDR1 SNHLY and CDR2 FYNNEI. The CDR3 covers 14 residues. The junction had 5 bases not matched to a gene; V was cut back by 3 bases and J by 3 bases. CDR3 loop: CASSEGLRFYEQYF. CDR3 DNA: TGTGCCAGCAGTGAGGGACTACGATTCTACGAGCAGTACTTC.

As concerns this clone: A far larger clone is off by one base, so a read error is likely. V and J are TRBV10-3 and TRBJ1-1; D unclear. The length of the CDR3 is 16 residues. Trimming took off 6 bases at V and 1 base at J, with 18 bases between the two ends. Germline V gives CDR1 ENHRY, CDR2 SYGVKD. CDR3 region: CAISGRIVATNTEAFF. CDR3 nucleotide sequence: TGTGCCATCAGCGGCAGGATTGTAGCTACGAACACTGAAGCTTTCTTT.

A note on this clone: The same CDR3 arises from other DNA sequences in this sample as well. The rearrangement links TRBV5-1 to TRBJ2-7; D not resolved. V lost 0 bases to trimming and J lost 3 bases, with 7 bases between them. The germline V gene has CDR1 SGHRS and CDR2 YFSETQ. The CDR3 has 13 residues. CDR3 sequence reads: CASSLAGFYEQYF. CDR3 DNA sequence: TGCGCCAGCAGCTTGGCCGGGTTCTACGAGCAGTACTTC.

The genes are TRBV29-1 and TRBJ2-7; TRBD2 is a possible D gene (6 bases). This CDR3 spans 16 amino acids. Germline loops: CDR1 SQVTM, CDR2 ANQGSEA. Trimming removed 6 bases at V and 2 bases at J, with 23 bases between. CDR3 DNA: TGCAGCGTAACCGGGACTCTTTCGGCCTCTACCTACGAGCAGTACTTC. As protein: CSVTGTLSASTYEQYF.

The chain uses TRBV30 and TRBJ1-1; possibly TRBD1 for D (5 bases). The CDR3 consists of 14 residues. CDR1 and CDR2 from the germline V gene are GTSNPN and SVGIG (reference sequence). The ends were cut back, 2 bases at V and 1 base at J, with 11 bases in the middle. The DNA of the CDR3 is TGTGCCTGGAGTCCCCTGGGGGAGAACACTGAAGCTTTCTTT. It translates to CAWSPLGENTEAFF.

This chain connects TRBV19 to TRBJ2-1; 7 bases fit TRBD2. The CDR3 totals 14 residues. V was pared by 8 bases and J by 6 bases, with 10 bases of the junction left unmatched. The germline CDR1 and CDR2 sequences are LNHDA and SQIVND (reference sequence). The chain's CDR3 is CASGIREVGNEQFF. The DNA of the CDR3 is TGTGCCAGTGGGATCCGGGAGGTGGGCAATGAGCAGTTCTTC. The entire variable domain, with the rest obtained from reference TRBV19 and TRBJ2-1, is as follows: DGGITQSPKYLFRKEGQNVTLSCEQNLNHDAMYWYRQDPGQGLRLIYYSQIVNDFQKGDIAEGYSVSREKKESFPLTVTSAQKNPTAFYLCASGIREVGNEQFFGPGTRLTVL.